A single sample is the source of the 26 T cell receptor beta chains below, sequenced in a study of T cell clonality in common variable immunodeficiency. Some clones are missing from TCRdb's copy, which holds only in-frame ones; the method was immunoSEQ multiplex PCR. Found here are about 40,000 clones, no singletons; the ten largest cover roughly 2.8%. The source material was peripheral blood mononuclear cells. These receptors originate from a person aged 18 to 75 in good health.

This clone has ten or more counts. The DNA ends 3 residues before the CDR3 does, and the rest of the CDR3 is filled in from the germline J gene. The chain carries TRBV6-1 and TRBJ2-1, with 7 bases aligning to TRBD1. With 4 bases clipped from V and 4 bases from J, the junction kept 10 bases outside the gene matches. The germline V gene encodes CDR1 MNHNS and CDR2 SASEGT. The CDR3 runs to 16 residues. The part of the CDR3 DNA that was read is TGTGCCAGCAGTGGACAGGGAAATGGTTTATACAATGAG. Protein: CASSGQGNGLYNE. The whole CDR3 region reads CASSGQGNGLYNEQFF.

This clone has a count of ten or more. The DNA ends 3 residues before the CDR3 does, and the rest of the CDR3 is filled in from the germline J gene. This rearrangement joins TRBV7-8 to TRBJ2-6; a weak D match, TRBD1 (6 bases). This CDR3 has 14 amino acids. Trimming shortened V by 11 bases and J by 5 bases, and 16 bases separated the two germline ends. Germline loops: CDR1 SGHVS, CDR2 FQNEAQ. Incomplete CDR3 DNA: TGTGCCTCTACTCAGGGGAACTGGGCCAACGTC. Translating it yields CASTQGNWANV. In full, the CDR3 is CASTQGNWANVLTF. The whole variable domain, filled in from reference TRBV7-8 and TRBJ2-6, reads GAGVSQSPRYKVAKRGQDVALRCDPISGHVSLFWYQQALGQGPEFLTYFQNEAQLDKSGLPSDRFFAERPEGSVSTLKIQRTQQEDSAVYLCASTQGNWANVLTFGAGSRLTVL.

This clone was detected many times. The read gets to within 3 residues of the CDR3 end, and the germline J gene fills in the rest. The chain joins TRBV27 to TRBJ1-1; no reliable D call. Looked up from germline, CDR1 is MNHEY and CDR2 is SMNVEV (reference sequence). The CDR3 loop spans 14 amino acids. V lost 5 bases and J lost 0, with 10 bases in between. The DNA read from the CDR3 is TGTGCCAGCAGTCGAGGCGGTTTGAACACTGAA. It translates to CASSRGGLNTE. The whole CDR3 sequence reads CASSRGGLNTEAFF.

There are many counts of this clone. The read falls 3 residues short of the CDR3 end, and the missing part is taken from the germline J gene. The V and J genes are TRBV10-3 and TRBJ2-7; TRBD2 is a possible D gene (6 bases). Trimming stripped 11 bases from V and 2 bases from J, with 19 bases between. This CDR3 comprises 14 residues. CDR1 and CDR2 from the germline V gene are ENHRY and SYGVKD. The CDR3 spells CAASPGGLPYEQYF. The part of the CDR3 DNA that was read is TGTGCCGCATCCCCCGGGGGACTCCCCTACGAG.

The CDR3 reads CASSLMGGGNSPLFF. The CDR3 bases that were read are TGTGCCAGCAGCTTAATGGGGGGAGGGAATTCACCA. The rearrangement uses TRBV7-3 and TRBJ1-4, with D possibly being TRBD1 (5 bases). The read terminates 3 residues before the CDR3 end, so the remaining end is supplied by the germline J gene. Looked up from germline, CDR1 is SGHTA and CDR2 is FQGTGA. The CDR3 has 15 amino acids.

Many counts were recorded for this clone. The read terminates 3 residues ahead of where the CDR3 ends, so the germline J gene completes it. The V gene is TRBV5-1, the J gene TRBJ1-1; TRBD1 matches 9 bases. The V gene's germline CDR1 is SGHRS and CDR2 YFSETQ. The V and J ends lost 4 bases and 3 bases, in that order; junction bases with no gene match: 1. This CDR3 has 13 residues. The CDR3 bases that were read are TGCGCCAGCAGCAGGACAGGGGACACTGAA. Amino acid sequence: CASSRTGDTE. The whole CDR3 is CASSRTGDTEAFF.

This clone has at least ten counts. The CDR3 end lies 3 residues beyond the end of the read and is filled in from the germline J gene. The V gene is TRBV20-1, the J gene TRBJ1-2; possible D gene TRBD1, 5 bases. The CDR3 extends over 15 amino acids. CDR1 is DFQATT and CDR2 is SNEGSKA in the germline V gene (reference sequence). The CDR3 DNA, read in part, is TGCAGTGCTAGAGATATGCGGGGCGGGCTTATCGGC. Translating gives CSARDMRGGLIG. The whole CDR3 sequence reads CSARDMRGGLIGYTF.

This clone has a count of ten or more. The read stops 3 residues short of the end of the CDR3; the missing end is completed from the germline J gene. The genes are TRBV11-2 and TRBJ2-5; D call uncertain. The ends were cut back, 1 base at V and 5 bases at J, with 8 bases in the middle. CDR1 SGHAT and CDR2 FQNNGV come from the germline V gene. The CDR3 is 13 amino acids. The CDR3 DNA, read in part, is TGTGCCAGCAGCTTAGGCAGGCTGGAGACC. It encodes CASSLGRLET. The full CDR3 sequence reads CASSLGRLETQYF. Full variable domain (rest looked up from reference TRBV11-2 and TRBJ2-5): EAGVAQSPRYKIIEKRQSVAFWCNPISGHATLYWYQQILGQGPKLLIQFQNNGVVDDSQLPKDRFSAERLKGVDSTLKIQPAKLEDSAVYLCASSLGRLETQYFGPGTRLLVL.

This clone was found many times. From the germline J gene comes the end of the CDR3, since the read stops 3 residues before it. The rearrangement uses TRBV2 and TRBJ2-7; a possible D gene is TRBD1 (6 bases). Germline CDR1 reads SNHLY; CDR2 reads FYNNEI. V shed 6 bases and J shed 6 bases, with 21 bases lying between them. The CDR3 has 15 residues. CDR3 loop: CASRATGTRIAEQYF. Incomplete CDR3 DNA: TGTGCCAGCAGAGCCACCGGGACACGCATCGCCGAG.

This clone showed up many times. Sequencing ends 3 residues short of the CDR3 end; the germline J gene provides the rest. V is TRBV4-2 and J is TRBJ2-1; 8 nucleotides line up with TRBD2. CDR1 and CDR2 from the germline V gene are LGHNA and YNFKEQ. The ends lost 0 bases at V and 4 bases at J; junction bases unmatched: 5. This CDR3 has 16 residues. The DNA read from the CDR3 is TGTGCCAGCAGCCAAGATACTAGCGGTCCTTACAATGAG. It codes for CASSQDTSGPYNE. The CDR3 in full is CASSQDTSGPYNEQFF.

This clone was counted ten times or more. With the read ending 3 residues before the CDR3 end, the germline J gene is used to fill in that end. The V gene is TRBV5-8, the J gene TRBJ2-3; 7 bases map to TRBD1. J lost 5 bases, V lost 0 bases, and 6 bases had no gene match. This CDR3 is 15 amino acids long. The germline V gene encodes CDR1 SGHTS and CDR2 YDEGEE. The CDR3 sequence is CASSLDRGLIDTQYF. CDR3 bases read: TGTGCCAGCAGCTTGGACAGGGGTTTAATAGATACG.

Many counts were recorded for this clone. The read ends 3 residues shy of where the CDR3 ends; the end is completed using the germline J gene. The chain recombines TRBV20-1 with TRBJ2-2, with 11 bases fitting TRBD2. The CDR3 totals 14 residues. V shed 6 bases and J 6 bases; nucleotides not matched to a gene: 6. Germline V lookup: CDR1 DFQATT, CDR2 SNEGSKA (reference sequence). The sequenced part of the CDR3 DNA is TGCAGTGCCTTTAGCGGGGGGGCCGCCGGGGAG. This translates into CSAFSGGAAGE. The whole CDR3 protein reads CSAFSGGAAGELFF.

This clone has a count of ten or more. Coverage ceases 3 residues before the CDR3 finishes, and the germline J gene fills in the end. V is TRBV5-1 and J is TRBJ1-6; the D gene is possibly TRBD1 (5 bases). This CDR3 region has 14 residues. Germline CDR1 SGHRS, CDR2 YFSETQ. V was shortened by 1 base and J by 7 bases, with 9 bases between the two germline ends. Incomplete CDR3 DNA: TGCGCCAGCAGCTTGTTACAGGCCAATTCACCC. Translated: CASSLLQANSP. The whole CDR3 region reads CASSLLQANSPLHF.

This clone was recorded many times. Sequencing ends 3 residues short of the CDR3 end; the germline J gene provides the rest. The chain is built from TRBV12-5 and TRBJ1-4; 7 bases line up with TRBD1. Germline CDR1 LGHNT, CDR2 FRNRAP. This CDR3 is built from 14 residues. Germline trimming cut 5 bases from V and 4 bases from J; bases unmatched to any gene: 4. The covered CDR3 bases are TGTGCTAGTGGTCCGGGACAGATTAATGAAAAA. Translating it yields CASGPGQINEK. The entire CDR3 protein reads CASGPGQINEKLFF.

In this sample, this clone turned up many times. Read data end 3 residues before the CDR3 end; the end is taken from the germline J gene. The V call is TRBV19, the J call TRBJ2-6; D uncertain. V dropped 7 bases and J dropped 4 bases, with 11 bases sitting between them. The CDR3 is 14 amino acids. Germline CDR1 and CDR2: LNHDA and SQIVND (reference sequence). The DNA read from the CDR3 is TGTGCCAGTAATAGACTTTACGGGGCCAACGTC. Translating gives CASNRLYGANV. The whole CDR3 sequence is CASNRLYGANVLTF.

With regard to this clone: The read terminates 3 residues before the CDR3 end, so the remaining end is supplied by the germline J gene. The gene calls are TRBV11-3 and TRBJ1-1; D not certain. The CDR3 has 13 amino acids. Germline V gives CDR1 SGHNT, CDR2 YENEEA. Between the trimmed V and J ends, which lost 5 bases and 0 bases, there was a span of 7 bases. The CDR3: CASSRLMNTEAFF. The DNA read from the CDR3 is TGTGCCAGCAGCCGACTGATGAACACTGAA.

This clone was found many times. The CDR3 is cut off 3 residues early in the read; its end comes from the germline J gene. The chain is built from TRBV4-1 and TRBJ1-5; 10 bases are shared with TRBD1. The germline V gene has CDR1 MGHRA and CDR2 YSYEKL. The CDR3 length is 18 residues. With 1 base clipped from V and 2 bases from J, the junction kept 8 bases outside the gene matches. CDR3 amino acids: CASSQGQGAAFGNQPQHF. The CDR3 DNA, read in part, is TGCGCCAGCAGCCAAGGACAGGGGGCGGCTTTCGGCAATCAGCCC.

Concerning this clone itself: Read sequence stops 3 residues before the CDR3 end, and the germline J gene provides the missing end. The chain has TRBV7-3 and TRBJ1-2; a possible D gene is TRBD1 (6 bases). This CDR3 region has 15 residues. CDR1 SGHTA and CDR2 FQGTGA come from the germline V gene. The CDR3 reads CASSPEGLAGDTYTF. Incomplete CDR3 DNA: TGTGCCAGCAGCCCCGAAGGACTAGCAGGGGATACC.

As to this clone: Read sequence stops 3 residues before the CDR3 end, and the germline J gene provides the missing end. The chain recombines TRBV5-1 with TRBJ1-2; 9 nucleotides line up with TRBD1. This CDR3 spans 15 amino acids. Germline loops: CDR1 SGHRS, CDR2 YFSETQ. CDR3 bases read: TGCGCCAGCAGCTTGGGCGGGACAGGGAGGAACGAC. It codes for CASSLGGTGRND. The CDR3 reads in full as CASSLGGTGRNDYTF.

This clone was recorded at least ten times. The read ends 3 residues before the CDR3 terminus; that terminus is restored from the germline J gene. The chain is built from TRBV20-1 and TRBJ1-4; D might be TRBD1 (6 bases). The CDR3 runs to 14 residues. Germline values: CDR1 DFQATT, CDR2 SNEGSKA (reference sequence). The ends were cut back, 6 bases at V and 4 bases at J, with 15 bases in the middle. CDR3 loop: CSARRGGHNEKLFF. CDR3 bases read: TGCAGTGCGCGGAGAGGGGGACATAATGAAAAA.

This clone was observed at least ten times. The sequence runs out 3 residues before the end of the CDR3; the remainder is reconstructed from the germline J gene. The V gene is TRBV5-1, the J gene TRBJ2-3; 7 bases align to TRBD1. Trimming at V came to 2 bases and at J to 0 bases, leaving 3 bases not matched to a gene. Looked up from germline, CDR1 is SGHRS and CDR2 is YFSETQ. The length of the CDR3 is 15 residues. The CDR3 is CASSFYRGSTDTQYF. CDR3 bases read: TGCGCCAGCAGCTTTTACAGGGGTAGCACAGATACG.

This clone was detected many times. The read stops 3 residues short of the end of the CDR3; the missing end is completed from the germline J gene. The rearrangement uses TRBV20-1 and TRBJ2-1; 7 nucleotides agree with TRBD1. The CDR3 length is 15 residues. V trimming: 2 bases; J trimming: 6 bases; junction bases outside the gene matches: 10. Germline V gene lookup returns CDR1 DFQATT and CDR2 SNEGSKA (reference sequence). The part of the CDR3 DNA that was read is TGCAGTGCTAGAAAGCCGGGACAGTTCTTCAATGAG. This sequence encodes CSARKPGQFFNE. The whole CDR3 sequence reads CSARKPGQFFNEQFF.

There are many counts of this clone. The read halts 3 residues ahead of the CDR3 end, with the missing end drawn from the germline J gene. The chain employs TRBV20-1 and TRBJ2-5; 7 nucleotides align to TRBD2. This CDR3 comprises 13 residues. The trim removed 3 bases at V and 5 bases at J, leaving 6 bases unmatched. Germline V gene lookup returns CDR1 DFQATT and CDR2 SNEGSKA (reference sequence). Incomplete CDR3 DNA: TGCAGTGCTAGTTCCGGGGGGTGGGAGACC. This encodes CSASSGGWET. The CDR3 in its entirety is CSASSGGWETQYF.

This clone was recorded at least ten times. Read data end 3 residues before the CDR3 end; the end is taken from the germline J gene. This chain uses TRBV27 with TRBJ2-7; 9 nucleotides agree with TRBD1. With V trimmed by 6 bases and J by 2 bases, 11 bases remained unmatched. Germline V gives CDR1 MNHEY, CDR2 SMNVEV (reference sequence). This CDR3 comprises 16 residues. The CDR3 sequence is CASSPLRDRATYEQYF. The covered CDR3 bases are TGTGCCAGCAGCCCCCTCAGGGACAGGGCCACCTACGAG.

This clone was seen repeatedly, ten times or more. Read data end 3 residues before the CDR3 end; the end is taken from the germline J gene. This chain uses TRBV6-2 or TRBV6-3 with TRBJ2-3, with TRBD1 matching over 8 bases. Unmatched junction bases numbered 1, after V lost 5 bases and J lost 6 bases. CDR1 is MNHEY, CDR2 SVGEGT, per germline. The CDR3 spans 12 residues. CDR3 sequence reads: CASSRTGDTQYF. Incomplete CDR3 DNA: TGTGCCAGCAGTCGGACAGGGGATACG.

This clone showed up many times. The read ends 3 residues before the CDR3 terminus; that terminus is restored from the germline J gene. This rearrangement joins TRBV5-1 to TRBJ2-3; the match to TRBD2 covers 12 bases. From germline, CDR1 is SGHRS and CDR2 YFSETQ. Trimming at V came to 4 bases and at J to 2 bases, leaving 5 bases not matched to a gene. The CDR3 covers 16 residues. The CDR3: CASSLGLAGYTDTQYF. The DNA read from the CDR3 is TGCGCCAGCAGCCTGGGACTAGCGGGCTACACAGATACG.